One and the same sample provided the 25 T cell receptor beta chains below, sequenced in a study of T cell responses to AZD1222 COVID-19 vaccine. The method was immunoSEQ multiplex PCR; TCRdb's version includes in-frame clones alone and lacks a portion of them. Counted here are 95,000 to 150,000 clones, 88% occurring once; the ten biggest clones make up under 6.5%. Sequenced here: peripheral blood, sampled on day 0 of AZD1222 vaccination. The receptor source for this set is an adult in good health.

The chain uses TRBV6-5 and TRBJ1-3; D perhaps matches TRBD1 (5 bases). The V gene's germline CDR1 is MNHEY and CDR2 SVGAGI. This CDR3 has 15 residues. Trimming removed 5 bases at V and 2 bases at J, with 13 bases between. The CDR3 is CASSPMAGTGNTIYF. CDR3 nucleotide sequence: TGTGCCAGCAGTCCCATGGCAGGGACTGGAAACACCATATATTTT.

This clone appeared once. The chain has TRBV5-1 and TRBJ2-2; perhaps TRBD2 as D (6 bases). Germline CDR1 is SGHRS and CDR2 is YFSETQ. The CDR3 is made up of 15 amino acids. Trimming removed 0 bases from V and 5 bases from J, with 11 bases in between. This chain's CDR3 is CASSLEGRRTGELFF. In nucleotides, the CDR3 is TGCGCCAGCAGCTTGGAAGGGAGGCGGACCGGGGAGCTGTTTTTT.

V is TRBV6-2 or TRBV6-3 and J is TRBJ2-7; D is ambiguous. The CDR3 is made up of 12 amino acids. The germline CDR1 and CDR2 sequences are MNHEY and SVGEGT. V was cut by 1 base and J by 7 bases, with 8 bases left in between. The DNA of the CDR3 is TGTGCCAGCAGTTACTACCGACTTGAGCAGTACTTC. Amino acids: CASSYYRLEQYF.

This sequence joins TRBV9 and TRBJ2-5; 12 bases fit TRBD2. J gave up 5 bases and V 4 bases, and 9 bases lay outside the gene matches. CDR3 size: 16 residues. Per germline, CDR1 SGDLS and CDR2 YYNGEE. In DNA, the CDR3 is TGTGCCAGCAGCCCACTGGGGACTAGCGGGCGGGAGACCCAGTACTTC. Translated: CASSPLGTSGRETQYF.

This clone is a singleton in its sample. The chain couples TRBV4-2 to TRBJ2-5, with D possibly matching TRBD2 (7 bases). The CDR3 contains 15 residues. Germline V gene sequence: CDR1 LGHNA, CDR2 YNFKEQ. V was pared by 6 bases and J by 2 bases, with 16 bases between. The CDR3 is CASSLEGGRQETQYF. In DNA form, the CDR3 reads TGTGCCAGCAGTTTAGAGGGGGGGAGACAAGAGACCCAGTACTTC.

The chain links TRBV15 to TRBJ2-1; 9 bases fit TRBD2. The length of the CDR3 is 14 residues. The germline CDR1 and CDR2 sequences are LNHNV and YYDKDF (reference sequence). Unmatched junction bases numbered 3, after V lost 4 bases and J lost 5 bases. CDR3: CATSMGLADNEQFF. CDR3 nucleotide sequence: TGTGCCACCAGCATGGGACTAGCTGACAATGAGCAGTTCTTC. The whole variable domain, remainder taken from reference TRBV15 and TRBJ2-1, is DAMVIQNPRYQVTQFGKPVTLSCSQTLNHNVMYWYQQKSSQAPKLLFHYYDKDFNNEADTPDNFQSRRPNTSFCFLDIRSPGLGDTAMYLCATSMGLADNEQFFGPGTRLTVL.

The rearrangement links TRBV6-5 to TRBJ2-3; the D gene is possibly TRBD2 (6 bases). The CDR3 length is 14 residues. The germline V gene encodes CDR1 MNHEY and CDR2 SVGAGI. The V end was cut by 5 bases, the J end by 2 bases, with 11 bases between. The CDR3 coding sequence is TGTGCCAGCAGTAGGGGACTTTTCACAGATACGCAGTATTTT. The encoded protein is CASSRGLFTDTQYF.

This clone was recorded once. The chain employs TRBV7-3 and TRBJ2-7; 8 bases match TRBD1. This CDR3 contains 14 residues. Germline CDR1 reads SGHTA; CDR2 reads FQGTGA. V lost 6 bases to trimming and J lost 3 bases; unmatched junction nucleotides: 7. The CDR3 DNA sequence: TGTGCCAGCAGGTTGGTTGGACAGGGCTACGAGCAGTACTTC. Protein product: CASRLVGQGYEQYF.

This sequence joins TRBV5-1 and TRBJ1-2; 9 bases match TRBD1. CDR3 length: 16 residues. Per germline, CDR1 SGHRS and CDR2 YFSETQ. J lost 7 bases, V lost 3 bases, and 13 bases had no gene match. The CDR3 DNA sequence: TGCGCCAGCAGCTCGAATTCCGGGACAGGGTTGGGTGGCTACACCTTC. Translating gives CASSSNSGTGLGGYTF.

The chain joins TRBV19 to TRBJ2-2; D is uncertain. Germline-derived CDR1 and CDR2 are LNHDA and SQIVND (reference sequence). V gave up 3 bases and J gave up 0 bases, with 5 bases separating them. CDR3 length equals 14 residues. In DNA, the CDR3 is TGTGCCAGTAGTATGTATGCGAACACCGGGGAGCTGTTTTTT. Its protein product is CASSMYANTGELFF.

The chain is built from TRBV5-6 and TRBJ2-2, with D unclear. CDR1 is SGHDT, CDR2 YYEEEE, per germline. CDR3 size: 15 residues. The V end lost 0 bases, the J end lost 1 base, and 7 bases lay between the germline ends. Here the CDR3 DNA reads TGTGCCAGCAGCTTGGCCTTGGGGAACACCGGGGAGCTGTTTTTT. Protein: CASSLALGNTGELFF. The entire variable domain, with the rest obtained from reference TRBV5-6 and TRBJ2-2, is as follows: DAGVTQSPTHLIKTRGQQVTLRCSPKSGHDTVSWYQQALGQGPQFIFQYYEEEERQRGNFPDRFSGHQFPNYSSELNVNALLLGDSALYLCASSLALGNTGELFFGEGSRLTVL.

CDR3 sequence reads: CASSSRRTETQYF. CDR3 in DNA: TGTGCCAGCAGCTCCAGAAGGACGGAGACCCAGTACTTC. The chain has TRBV7-2 and TRBJ2-5; D is unresolved. The CDR3 contains 13 residues. CDR1 is SGHTA, CDR2 FQGNSA, per germline. The V end lost 4 bases, the J end lost 5 bases, and 11 bases lay between the germline ends.

A single count supports this clone. This chain joins TRBV5-8 and TRBJ1-2; no definite D call. This CDR3 is built from 12 residues. The V gene's germline CDR1 is SGHTS and CDR2 YDEGEE. V was clipped by 0 bases and J by 6 bases, with 6 bases between them. The CDR3 DNA reads as TGTGCCAGCAGCTTGGTTCGAAATGGCTACACCTTC. Its protein is CASSLVRNGYTF.

Comments on this clone: This sample includes further DNA sequences coding for the same CDR3. The V gene is TRBV7-9, the J gene TRBJ1-2; 7 nucleotides match TRBD1. CDR3 size: 14 residues. The V gene end was trimmed by 5 bases and the J gene end by 4 bases; junction bases not matched to a gene: 7. Looked up from germline, CDR1 is SEHNR and CDR2 is FQNEAQ (reference sequence). The CDR3 region is CASSLSDRIYGYTF. CDR3 in DNA: TGTGCCAGCAGCCTTTCGGACAGGATCTATGGCTACACCTTC.

This chain uses TRBV10-3 with TRBJ1-1, with 7 bases that match TRBD1. This CDR3 spans 17 amino acids. With 5 bases clipped from V and 8 bases from J, the junction kept 20 bases outside the gene matches. Per germline, CDR1 ENHRY and CDR2 SYGVKD. The CDR3 DNA reads as TGTGCCATCAGTTCCTCTAGGGGGGGACAGACAGCGCAAGAAGCTTTCTTT. Protein product: CAISSSRGGQTAQEAFF.

CDR3 bases: TGTGCCAGTAGTTACCACCCGACAGGCGGGACTGAAGCTTTCTTT. Amino acids: CASSYHPTGGTEAFF. The V and J genes are TRBV19 and TRBJ1-1; D is possibly TRBD1 (6 bases). The CDR3 length is 15 residues. Trimming removed 5 bases from V and 5 bases from J, with 18 bases in between. Germline V gene data show CDR1 as LNHDA and CDR2 as SQIVND (reference sequence).

The rearrangement links TRBV18 to TRBJ1-6; D is uncertain. CDR1 and CDR2 from the germline V gene are KGHSH and LQKENI. The CDR3 sequence is 20 residues long. V dropped 4 bases and J dropped 4 bases, with 26 bases sitting between them. CDR3 nucleotide sequence: TGTGCCAGCTCACTAGAAGAAGGTCCCGGTGATTTCTCTTATAATTCACCCCTCCACTTT. It specifies CASSLEEGPGDFSYNSPLHF.

The chain links TRBV18 to TRBJ1-1; D gene ambiguous. The V end was cut by 3 bases, the J end by 5 bases, with 13 bases between. This CDR3 has 14 amino acids. CDR1 is KGHSH and CDR2 is LQKENI in the germline V gene. CDR3 sequence reads: CASSPEYRQTEAFF. The CDR3, as DNA: TGTGCCAGCTCACCTGAATACCGACAAACTGAAGCTTTCTTT.

This rearrangement joins TRBV19 to TRBJ1-1; maybe TRBD1 (6 bases). Germline V lookup: CDR1 LNHDA, CDR2 SQIVND (reference sequence). Trimming removed 6 bases at V and 0 bases at J, with 11 bases between. This CDR3 has 14 residues. CDR3: CASRRTDMNTEAFF. CDR3 nucleotides: TGTGCCAGTAGGAGGACAGATATGAACACTGAAGCTTTCTTT.

This clone was seen once. The chain joins TRBV29-1 to TRBJ2-1; D call uncertain. V lost 1 base and J lost 7, with 8 bases in between. The germline gives CDR1 SQVTM, CDR2 ANQGSEA. This CDR3 region has 12 residues. The CDR3: CSVEVHRNEQFF. The CDR3 nucleotides are TGCAGCGTTGAAGTCCATCGGAATGAGCAGTTCTTC.

With regard to this clone: Within the sample, other DNA sequences also encode this same CDR3. The genes are TRBV7-2 and TRBJ2-2; D is possibly TRBD1 (6 bases). The CDR3 extends over 15 amino acids. Germline CDR1 reads SGHTA; CDR2 reads FQGNSA. The V end lost 2 bases, the J end lost 0 bases, and 7 bases lay between the germline ends. CDR3 nucleotide sequence: TGTGCCAGCAGCTTACGACAGGCGAACACCGGGGAGCTGTTTTTT. This translates into CASSLRQANTGELFF.

For this clone: This specimen includes other DNA sequences encoding the same CDR3. The chain is built from TRBV5-1 and TRBJ1-2, with TRBD1 matching over 8 bases. The V gene end was trimmed by 4 bases and the J gene end by 3 bases; junction bases not matched to a gene: 5. Germline V lookup: CDR1 SGHRS, CDR2 YFSETQ. This CDR3 is 14 amino acids long. CDR3 amino acids: CASSPDRADYGYTF. In DNA, the CDR3 is TGCGCCAGCAGCCCGGACAGGGCTGACTATGGCTACACCTTC.

The genes are TRBV14 and TRBJ2-2, with D possibly matching TRBD2 (6 bases). Germline V gene sequence: CDR1 SGHDN, CDR2 FVKESK. V was trimmed by 5 bases and J by 1 base, leaving 8 bases between them. This CDR3 has 14 residues. The CDR3 sequence is CASSSGLNTGELFF. The DNA for the CDR3 is TGTGCCAGCAGCTCGGGACTGAACACCGGGGAGCTGTTTTTT.

J is TRBJ2-7 and V is TRBV11-2, with 9 bases aligning to TRBD1. With 0 bases clipped from V and 3 bases from J, the junction kept 3 bases outside the gene matches. CDR3 length equals 15 residues. Germline V gene sequence: CDR1 SGHAT, CDR2 FQNNGV. CDR3 DNA sequence: TGTGCCAGCAGCTTAGATTCGGGACAGGGCTACGAGCAGTACTTC. Translation gives CASSLDSGQGYEQYF.

This clone was recorded once. The chain is built from TRBV5-1 and TRBJ1-4; D is ambiguous. This CDR3 is 16 amino acids long. V dropped 4 bases and J dropped 7 bases, with 20 bases sitting between them. The germline V gene has CDR1 SGHRS and CDR2 YFSETQ. The CDR3 spells CASSPERGGVGEKLFF. The DNA of the CDR3 is TGCGCCAGCAGCCCCGAGCGGGGAGGTGTAGGTGAAAAACTGTTTTTT. The entire variable domain, with the rest obtained from reference TRBV5-1 and TRBJ1-4, is as follows: KAGVTQTPRYLIKTRGQQVTLSCSPISGHRSVSWYQQTPGQGLQFLFEYFSETQRNKGNFPGRFSGRQFSNSRSEMNVSTLELGDSALYLCASSPERGGVGEKLFFGSGTQLSVL.